The source of this T cell receptor beta chain is a study of blood T cell repertoires in COVID-19. Under the authors' procedure: Cell counts per sample came from amplifying reference gene primers. Here immunoSEQ multiplex PCR was the method, and the copy in TCRdb shows in-frame clones only, minus some. V and J calls plus clone size are reproduced from that table; the DNA served to infer D and trimming. The table shows about 98,000 clones, with 70% to 85% occurring only once. This TCR derives from a man between 65 and 85 years old with active or convalescent COVID-19. The sample consisted of peripheral blood.

Here the CDR3 reads CASSFPGNYGYTF. The CDR3 DNA reads as TGTGCCAGCAGCTTCCCAGGGAACTATGGCTACACCTTC. The V and J genes are TRBV5-6 and TRBJ1-2; tentatively, D is TRBD1 (5 bases). Trimming pared 2 bases from V and 2 bases from J, leaving 7 bases between. CDR1 SGHDT and CDR2 YYEEEE come from the germline V gene. The CDR3 loop spans 13 amino acids.